This T cell receptor (beta chain) is drawn from a study of technical replicates of blood from several donors. CDR3 length equals 20 residues. Germline lookup yields CDR1 MRHNA and CDR2 SNTAGT. Trimming left V 11 bases short and J 8 bases short, with 39 bases between. Libraries were prepared by immunoSEQ multiplex PCR; TCRdb keeps only in-frame clonotypes and omits some of them. Of 85,000 to 100,000 clones listed, approximately 95% were seen once; the top ten hold approximately 0.26%. Sequencing was carried out using T cells isolated from PBMCs. The clonotype comes from a human donor in good health. J is TRBJ1-4 and V is TRBV6-4, with D tentatively TRBD1 (5 bases). CDR3 region: CAGADDGTLVGGILGEKLFF. CDR3 DNA: TGTGCCGGGGCCGATGACGGGACGCTGGTCGGAGGGATCCTTGGAGAAAAACTGTTTTTT.